This T cell receptor beta chain was sequenced for a study of regulatory T cells in long-lasting Graves disease. Time point noted: newly diagnosed GD, antithyroid drugs for less than 3 months. PBMC RNA was the source of the TCR library. Study-level points and caveats: Reduced TCR diversity was observed in persistent Graves' patients versus newly diagnosed patients.

Details on this clonotype: Antigen specificity is unknown.

HTBI primers from iRepertoire and Arm-PCR of CDR3 regions yielded the TCR beta libraries. TCRdb itself ran the multiplex PCR reads through MiXCR, one entry per CDR3 protein. The table lists hundreds of thousands of distinct CDR3 sequences, about 16% of them singletons. These data are also associated with another study on T cells in Graves' hyperthyroidism and ophthalmopathy. Turning to that study: An absence of ophthalmopathy progression within 18 months meant stable Graves' hyperthyroidism. During a first-round RT-PCR of the TCR CDR3, the HTBI primer set was used.

The TCR was taken from a young man with Graves disease. This specimen was peripheral blood mononuclear cells (PBMCs), taken at new diagnosis, from a patient treated with antithyroid drugs.

CDR3 region: CSGRRDFNNEQFF. Written as DNA, the CDR3 is TGCAGCGGACGCCGGGACTTCAACAATGAGCAGTTCTTC. The genes are TRBV29-1 and TRBJ2-1; D perhaps matches TRBD2 (6 bases). Trimming pared 7 bases from V and 5 bases from J, leaving 15 bases between. This CDR3 comprises 13 residues. From germline, CDR1 is SQVTM and CDR2 ANQGSEA.